A single T cell receptor (beta chain) is shown here with its context. The germline V gene encodes CDR1 MRHNA and CDR2 SNTAGT. The V end was cut by 9 bases, the J end by 2 bases, with 11 bases between. The CDR3 sequence is 13 residues long. Repertoires were generated with immunoSEQ multiplex PCR, while TCRdb's copy carries only in-frame clones and drops some. The repertoire holds 70,000 or so clones, with approximately 80% as singletons. This sample was included in a study of control samples from healthy donors and cancer patients. The specimen was blood. The rearrangement joins TRBV6-4 to TRBJ2-1, with a weak D call TRBD1 (6 bases). The clonotype comes from a man aged 50 to 59 in good health. CDR3 region: CASRGTPYNEQFF. The CDR3 nucleotides are TGTGCCAGTAGGGGGACCCCCTACAATGAGCAGTTCTTC.